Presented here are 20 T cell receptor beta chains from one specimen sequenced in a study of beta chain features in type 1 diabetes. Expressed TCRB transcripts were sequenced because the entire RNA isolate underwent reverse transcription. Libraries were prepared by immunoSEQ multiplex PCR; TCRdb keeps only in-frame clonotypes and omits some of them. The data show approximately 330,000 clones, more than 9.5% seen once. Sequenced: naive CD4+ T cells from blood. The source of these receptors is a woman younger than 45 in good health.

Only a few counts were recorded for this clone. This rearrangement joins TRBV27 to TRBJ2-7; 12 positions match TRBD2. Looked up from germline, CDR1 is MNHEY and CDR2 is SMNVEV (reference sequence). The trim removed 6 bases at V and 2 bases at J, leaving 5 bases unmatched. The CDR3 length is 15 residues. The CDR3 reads CASSHRLAGAYEQYF. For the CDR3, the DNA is TGTGCCAGCAGCCACAGACTAGCGGGAGCCTACGAGCAGTACTTC.

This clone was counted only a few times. CDR3 loop: CASTGNTGELFF. CDR3 DNA sequence: TGTGCCAGCACGGGGAACACCGGGGAGCTGTTTTTT. The chain has TRBV5-4 and TRBJ2-2; no definite D call. The CDR3 is made up of 12 amino acids. The germline V gene has CDR1 SGHNT and CDR2 YYREEE (reference sequence). Trimming stripped 6 bases from V and 1 base from J, with 4 bases between. The variable domain in full, completed from reference TRBV5-4 and TRBJ2-2, reads ETGVTQSPTHLIKTRGQQVTLRCSSQSGHNTVSWYQQALGQGPQFIFQYYREEENGRGNFPPRFSGLQFPNYSSELNVNALELDDSALYLCASTGNTGELFFGEGSRLTVL.

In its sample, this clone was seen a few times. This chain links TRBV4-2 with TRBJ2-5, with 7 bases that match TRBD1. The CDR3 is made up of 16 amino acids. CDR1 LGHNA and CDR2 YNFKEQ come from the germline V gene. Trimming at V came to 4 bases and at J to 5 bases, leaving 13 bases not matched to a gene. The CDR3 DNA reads TGTGCCAGCAGCCGGTCCGACAGGGAGTTTTGGGAGACCCAGTACTTC. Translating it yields CASSRSDREFWETQYF.

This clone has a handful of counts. CDR3 protein: CASSLGQATGIAKNIQYF. DNA for the CDR3: TGTGCCAGCAGCTTAGGACAGGCGACGGGCATAGCCAAAAACATTCAGTACTTC. The chain combines TRBV7-9 with TRBJ2-4; perhaps TRBD1 as D (6 bases). The V gene lost 1 base and the J gene lost 0 bases, with 16 bases spanning the gap. Germline V gives CDR1 SEHNR, CDR2 FQNEAQ (reference sequence). The CDR3 totals 18 residues.

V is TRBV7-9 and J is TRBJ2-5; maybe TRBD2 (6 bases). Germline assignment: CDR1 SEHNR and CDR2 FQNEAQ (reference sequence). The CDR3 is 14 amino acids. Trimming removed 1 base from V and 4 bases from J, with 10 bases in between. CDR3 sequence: CASSLERRGETQYF. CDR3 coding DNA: TGTGCCAGCAGCTTAGAGCGGAGGGGAGAGACCCAGTACTTC.

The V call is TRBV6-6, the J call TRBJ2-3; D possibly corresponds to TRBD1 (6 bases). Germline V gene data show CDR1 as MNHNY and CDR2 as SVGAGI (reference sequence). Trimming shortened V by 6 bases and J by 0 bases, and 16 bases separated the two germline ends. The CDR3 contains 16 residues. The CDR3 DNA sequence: TGTGCCAGCAGACCCACCCAGGGGCCTAGCACAGATACGCAGTATTTT. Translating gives CASRPTQGPSTDTQYF.

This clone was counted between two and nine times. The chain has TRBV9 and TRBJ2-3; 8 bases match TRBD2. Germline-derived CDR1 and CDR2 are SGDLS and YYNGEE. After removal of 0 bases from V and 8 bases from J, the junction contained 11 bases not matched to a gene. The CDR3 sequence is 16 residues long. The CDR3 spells CASSVATAGGQATQYF. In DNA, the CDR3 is TGTGCCAGCAGCGTAGCTACGGCGGGAGGACAAGCTACGCAGTATTTT.

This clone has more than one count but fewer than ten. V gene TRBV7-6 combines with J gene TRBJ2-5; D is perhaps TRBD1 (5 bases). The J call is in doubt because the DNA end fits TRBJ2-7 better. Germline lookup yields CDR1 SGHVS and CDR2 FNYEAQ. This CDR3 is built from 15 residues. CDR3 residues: CASSLRQGMAYEQYF. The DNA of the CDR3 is TGTGCCAGCAGCTTAAGGCAGGGAATGGCCTACGAGCAGTACTTC.

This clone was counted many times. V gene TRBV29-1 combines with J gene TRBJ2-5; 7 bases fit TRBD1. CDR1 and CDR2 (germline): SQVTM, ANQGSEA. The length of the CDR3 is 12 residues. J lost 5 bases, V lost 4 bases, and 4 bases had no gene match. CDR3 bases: TGCAGCGTTGGACAGGGTGATGAGACCCAGTACTTC. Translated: CSVGQGDETQYF.

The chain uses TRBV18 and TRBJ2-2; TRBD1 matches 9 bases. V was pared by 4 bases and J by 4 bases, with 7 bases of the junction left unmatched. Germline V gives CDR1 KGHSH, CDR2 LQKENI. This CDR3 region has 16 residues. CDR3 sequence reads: CASSRPGQGSTGELFF. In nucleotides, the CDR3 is TGTGCCAGCTCACGGCCGGGACAGGGAAGCACCGGGGAGCTGTTTTTT. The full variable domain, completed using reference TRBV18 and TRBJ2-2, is NAGVMQNPRHLVRRRGQEARLRCSPMKGHSHVYWYRQLPEEGLKFMVYLQKENIIDESGMPKERFSAEFPKEGPSILRIQQVVRGDSAAYFCASSRPGQGSTGELFFGEGSRLTVL.

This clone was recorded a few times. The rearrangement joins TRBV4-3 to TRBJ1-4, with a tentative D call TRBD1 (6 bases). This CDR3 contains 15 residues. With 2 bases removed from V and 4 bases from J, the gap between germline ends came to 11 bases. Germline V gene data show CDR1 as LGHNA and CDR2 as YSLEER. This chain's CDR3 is CASSQSRGGNEKLFF. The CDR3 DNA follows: TGCGCCAGCAGCCAATCTAGGGGGGGTAATGAAAAACTGTTTTTT.

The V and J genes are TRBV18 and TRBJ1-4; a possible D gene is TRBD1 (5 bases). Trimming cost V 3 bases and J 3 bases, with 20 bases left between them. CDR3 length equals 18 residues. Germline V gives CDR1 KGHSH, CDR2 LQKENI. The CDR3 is CASSPSAGGSRPNEKLFF. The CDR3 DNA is TGTGCCAGCTCACCGTCGGCGGGGGGATCAAGGCCTAATGAAAAACTGTTTTTT.

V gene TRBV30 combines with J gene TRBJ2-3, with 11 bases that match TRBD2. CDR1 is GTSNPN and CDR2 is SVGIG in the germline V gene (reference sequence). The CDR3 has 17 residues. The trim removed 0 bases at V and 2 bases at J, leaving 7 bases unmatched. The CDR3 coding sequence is TGTGCCTGGAGTGTAGGGCTAGCGGGAGGACTCACAGATACGCAGTATTTT. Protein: CAWSVGLAGGLTDTQYF.

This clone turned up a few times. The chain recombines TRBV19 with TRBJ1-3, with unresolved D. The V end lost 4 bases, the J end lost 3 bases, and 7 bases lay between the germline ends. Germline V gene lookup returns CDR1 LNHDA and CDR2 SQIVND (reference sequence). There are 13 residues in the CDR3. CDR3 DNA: TGTGCCAGTAGTAACCAGGATGGAAACACCATATATTTT. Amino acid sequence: CASSNQDGNTIYF.

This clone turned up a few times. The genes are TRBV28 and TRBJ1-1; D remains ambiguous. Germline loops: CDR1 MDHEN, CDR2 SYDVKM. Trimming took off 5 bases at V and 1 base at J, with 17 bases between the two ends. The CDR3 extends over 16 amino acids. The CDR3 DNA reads TGTGCCAGCAGTGACTTAGGCTCTGCGGGGAACACTGAAGCTTTCTTT. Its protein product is CASSDLGSAGNTEAFF.

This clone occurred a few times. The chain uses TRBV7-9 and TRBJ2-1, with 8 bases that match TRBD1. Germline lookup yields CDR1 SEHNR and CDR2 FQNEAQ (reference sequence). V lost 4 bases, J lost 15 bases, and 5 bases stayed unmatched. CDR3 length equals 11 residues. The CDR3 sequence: CASSYDRGRFF. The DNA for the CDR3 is TGTGCCAGCAGCTATGACAGGGGACGGTTCTTC.

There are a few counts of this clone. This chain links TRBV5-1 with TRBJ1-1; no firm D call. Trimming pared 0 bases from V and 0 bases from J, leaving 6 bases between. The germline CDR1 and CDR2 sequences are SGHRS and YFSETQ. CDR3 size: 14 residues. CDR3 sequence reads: CASSLVHMNTEAFF. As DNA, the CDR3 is TGCGCCAGCAGCTTGGTTCACATGAACACTGAAGCTTTCTTT. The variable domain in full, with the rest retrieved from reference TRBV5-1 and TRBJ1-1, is KAGVTQTPRYLIKTRGQQVTLSCSPISGHRSVSWYQQTPGQGLQFLFEYFSETQRNKGNFPGRFSGRQFSNSRSEMNVSTLELGDSALYLCASSLVHMNTEAFFGQGTRLTVV.

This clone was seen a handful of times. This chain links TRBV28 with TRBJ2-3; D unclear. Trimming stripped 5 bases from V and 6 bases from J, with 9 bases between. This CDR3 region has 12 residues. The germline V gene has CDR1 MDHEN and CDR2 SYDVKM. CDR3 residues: CASSPFPDTQYF. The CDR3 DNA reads TGTGCCAGCAGTCCCTTTCCGGATACGCAGTATTTT.

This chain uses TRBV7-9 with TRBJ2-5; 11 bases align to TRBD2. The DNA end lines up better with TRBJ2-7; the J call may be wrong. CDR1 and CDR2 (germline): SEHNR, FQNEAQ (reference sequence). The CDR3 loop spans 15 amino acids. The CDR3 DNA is TGTGCCAGCAGCTACCTAGCGGGAGGTGAAGGCGAGCAGTACTTC. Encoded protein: CASSYLAGGEGEQYF.

The CDR3 sequence is CASSQLGGTDTDTQYF. CDR3 nucleotides: TGTGCCAGCAGCCAGCTTGGGGGGACAGACACAGATACGCAGTATTTT. The chain recombines TRBV4-2 with TRBJ2-3, with a possible D match to TRBD1 (7 bases). The germline V gene encodes CDR1 LGHNA and CDR2 YNFKEQ. The CDR3 contains 16 residues. V lost 3 bases to trimming and J lost 2 bases, with 15 bases between them.